These 16 T cell receptor beta chains came from one sample sequenced in a study of spatial heterogeneity in lung cancer. Time point given: sample taken at primary tumor resection. TCRdb re-derived calls from the 5' RACE reads in MiXCR, one entry per CDR3 protein. The sample gives approximately 7,000 distinct CDR3 sequences, roughly a tenth of which show up once; 10% is in the top ten. Findings and caveats of the study: Tumoral mutation counts were tracked by counts of expanded intratumoral alpha and beta TCRs.

No antigen has been identified for these receptors. The sample here was lung tumor tissue, taken at surgery. The receptors shown here come from a female donor with early-stage non-small cell lung cancer.

Concerning this clonotype: A much larger clone differs by one base, so this may be a read error. The CDR3 bases are TGTGACAGCAGCCGGGGACTCACAGGCTACGAGCAGTACTTC. Translation: CDSSRGLTGYEQYF. The rearrangement uses TRBV2 and TRBJ2-7; D possibly corresponds to TRBD2 (6 bases). The CDR3 has 14 residues. Germline V CDR1 and CDR2: SNHLY, FYNNEI.

DNA of the CDR3: TGTGCCAGCAGTACAGTATCGATCTACACCTTC. Translated: CASSTVSIYTF. This rearrangement joins TRBV6-6 to TRBJ1-2; D ambiguous. In germline, CDR1 is MNHNY, CDR2 SVGAGI (reference sequence). V gave up 5 bases and J gave up 10 bases, with 11 bases separating them. The CDR3 length is 11 residues.

The chain uses TRBV29-1 and TRBJ1-2, with 11 bases identical to TRBD1. This CDR3 region has 14 residues. V lost 6 bases, J lost 7 bases, and 10 bases stayed unmatched. CDR1 and CDR2 (germline): SQVTM, ANQGSEA. CDR3 bases: TGCAGCGTCAAACCCGGGACAGGGGGATCTGGCTACACCTTC. This sequence encodes CSVKPGTGGSGYTF.

This chain connects TRBV3-1 to TRBJ1-2, with D unresolved. The CDR3 is 14 amino acids. The V and J ends lost 0 bases and 4 bases respectively, with 9 bases between them. In germline, CDR1 is LGHDT, CDR2 YNNKEL (reference sequence). The DNA of the CDR3 is TGTGCCAGCAGCCAAGAACGCCAGATCTATGGCTACACCTTC. Protein product: CASSQERQIYGYTF.

In its sample, this clonotype was seen a few times. The rearrangement joins TRBV6-2 or TRBV6-3 to TRBJ1-2; tentative D call: TRBD1 (5 bases). CDR1 MNHEY and CDR2 SVGEGT come from the germline V gene. With 5 bases removed from V and 3 bases from J, the gap between germline ends came to 19 bases. CDR3 length equals 16 residues. CDR3 sequence: CASSAPRTRGDYGYTF. In DNA form, the CDR3 reads TGTGCCAGCAGTGCCCCTCGGACACGCGGTGACTATGGCTACACCTTC.

The V call is TRBV7-9, the J call TRBJ1-5; 9 nucleotides agree with TRBD1. The CDR3 is 15 residues long. Germline-derived CDR1 and CDR2 are SEHNR and FQNEAQ (reference sequence). The V gene end was trimmed by 1 base and the J gene end by 5 bases; junction bases not matched to a gene: 3. CDR3 coding DNA: TGTGCCAGCAGCTTAGATACAGGGGGCGATCAGCCCCAGCATTTT. Amino acid sequence: CASSLDTGGDQPQHF. The variable domain in full, completed from reference TRBV7-9 and TRBJ1-5, reads DTGVSQNPRHKITKRGQNVTFRCDPISEHNRLYWYRQTLGQGPEFLTYFQNEAQLEKSRLLSDRFSAERPKGSFSTLEIQRTEQGDSAMYLCASSLDTGGDQPQHFGDGTRLSIL.

This clonotype was picked up a small number of times. This sequence joins TRBV5-1 and TRBJ2-5; D may correspond to TRBD1 or TRBD2 (5 bases each). The CDR3 is 13 residues long. Trimming shortened V by 6 bases and J by 3 bases, and 12 bases separated the two germline ends. Germline CDR1 SGHRS, CDR2 YFSETQ. The CDR3 DNA sequence: TGCGCCAGCAAGGCAGGGCGGGAAGAGACCCAGTACTTC. The encoded protein is CASKAGREETQYF.

This clonotype is medium-sized. This rearrangement joins TRBV20-1 to TRBJ1-2, with a tentative D call TRBD1 (6 bases). The CDR3 is 13 amino acids. V lost 5 bases and J lost 4, with 14 bases in between. Germline V CDR1 and CDR2: DFQATT, SNEGSKA (reference sequence). The CDR3 is CSAYTGLVYGYTF. The CDR3 DNA sequence: TGCAGTGCTTATACAGGGTTGGTCTATGGCTACACCTTC.

This clonotype is a singleton in its sample. This sequence joins TRBV6-5 and TRBJ2-2, with 9 bases fitting TRBD1. Germline lookup yields CDR1 MNHEY and CDR2 SVGAGI. The CDR3 runs 14 residues. V trimming: 6 bases; J trimming: 3 bases; junction bases outside the gene matches: 2. The CDR3: CASRQGAYTGELFF. The CDR3 bases are TGTGCCAGCAGACAGGGGGCATACACCGGGGAGCTGTTTTTT.

This clonotype appeared a few times. The rearrangement uses TRBV9 and TRBJ1-4; TRBD1 might be the D (6 bases). Germline V gene sequence: CDR1 SGDLS, CDR2 YYNGEE. Trimming took off 2 bases at V and 5 bases at J, with 16 bases between the two ends. The CDR3 consists of 16 residues. CDR3 in DNA: TGTGCCAGCAGCGTCGACCGGGACATGTTGAATGAAAAACTGTTTTTT. Encoded protein: CASSVDRDMLNEKLFF.

The rearrangement joins TRBV12-3 or TRBV12-4 to TRBJ1-5, with no clear D. V lost 1 base, J lost 1 base, and 8 bases lay in between. This CDR3 is 15 amino acids long. CDR3 protein: CASSLEGGSNQPQHF. In nucleotides, the CDR3 is TGTGCCAGCAGTTTAGAGGGAGGGAGCAATCAGCCCCAGCATTTT.

The table lists this clonotype with a few counts. The chain carries TRBV28 and TRBJ1-6, with TRBD1 identical over 7 bases. The CDR3 consists of 17 residues. With 3 bases clipped from V and 7 bases from J, the junction kept 12 bases outside the gene matches. Germline CDR1 and CDR2: MDHEN and SYDVKM. CDR3 residues: CASSFSRDRWRNSPLHF. CDR3 bases: TGTGCCAGCAGTTTCTCCCGGGACAGATGGCGGAATTCACCCCTCCACTTT. Drawing the rest from reference TRBV28 and TRBJ1-6, the complete variable domain is DVKVTQSSRYLVKRTGEKVFLECVQDMDHENMFWYRQDPGLGLRLIYFSYDVKMKEKGDIPEGYSVSREKKERFSLILESASTNQTSMYLCASSFSRDRWRNSPLHFGNGTRLTVT.

This clonotype has at least ten counts. CDR3 DNA sequence: TGCAGTGCTAGAGATTCAGAGGTCCCCTATAATTCACCCCTCCACTTT. Protein: CSARDSEVPYNSPLHF. The chain couples TRBV20-1 to TRBJ1-6; no clear D gene. The CDR3 covers 16 residues. V dropped 0 bases and J dropped 2 bases, with 11 bases sitting between them. Germline values: CDR1 DFQATT, CDR2 SNEGSKA (reference sequence).

The chain carries TRBV18 and TRBJ1-1, with D uncertain. In germline, CDR1 is KGHSH, CDR2 LQKENI. The CDR3 has 12 residues. V lost 3 bases and J 8 bases, leaving 10 bases between the germline ends. This CDR3 is CASSPYRDEAFF. DNA for the CDR3: TGTGCCAGCTCACCCTACAGAGACGAAGCTTTCTTT.

By proportion, this clonotype is medium-sized. The chain joins TRBV29-1 to TRBJ1-1; D is ambiguous. V lost 4 bases and J lost 2, with 11 bases in between. This CDR3 has 13 amino acids. CDR1 and CDR2 (germline): SQVTM, ANQGSEA. CDR3 DNA sequence: TGCAGCGTTGTCGGCTCGATAAACACTGAAGCTTTCTTT. Residues: CSVVGSINTEAFF.

This clonotype is deemed medium-sized. The chain carries TRBV28 and TRBJ2-7; 9 bases align to TRBD1. Germline CDR1 and CDR2: MDHEN and SYDVKM. This CDR3 spans 15 amino acids. J was trimmed by 2 bases and V by 7 bases; bases with no gene match: 9. The DNA of the CDR3 is TGTGCCAGCACCCAATTGGGGACAGGGACCTACGAGCAGTACTTC. Its protein is CASTQLGTGTYEQYF.